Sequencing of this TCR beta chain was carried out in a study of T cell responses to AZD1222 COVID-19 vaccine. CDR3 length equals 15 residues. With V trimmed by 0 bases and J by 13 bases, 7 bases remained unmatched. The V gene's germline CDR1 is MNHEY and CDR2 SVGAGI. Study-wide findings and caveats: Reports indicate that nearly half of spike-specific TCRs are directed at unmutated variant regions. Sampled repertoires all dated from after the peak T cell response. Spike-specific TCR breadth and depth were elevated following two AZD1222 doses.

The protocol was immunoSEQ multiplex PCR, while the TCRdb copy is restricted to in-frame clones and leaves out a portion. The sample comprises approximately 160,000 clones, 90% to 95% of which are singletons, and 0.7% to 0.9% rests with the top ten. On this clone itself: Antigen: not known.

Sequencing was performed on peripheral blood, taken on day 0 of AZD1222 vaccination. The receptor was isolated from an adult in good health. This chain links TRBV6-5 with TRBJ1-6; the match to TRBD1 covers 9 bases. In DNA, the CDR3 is TGTGCCAGCAGTTACTCGAAGACAGGGGGTTACCCCCTCCACTTT. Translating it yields CASSYSKTGGYPLHF.